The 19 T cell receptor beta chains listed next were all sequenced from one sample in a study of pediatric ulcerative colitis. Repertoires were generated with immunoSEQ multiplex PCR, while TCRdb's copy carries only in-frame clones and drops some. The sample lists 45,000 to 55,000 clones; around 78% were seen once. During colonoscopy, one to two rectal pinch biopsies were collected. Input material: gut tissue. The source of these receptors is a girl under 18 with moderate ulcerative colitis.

The CDR3 DNA reads TGCGCCAGCAGCCAATCGGTACAAGAGACCCAGTACTTC. The encoded protein is CASSQSVQETQYF. J is TRBJ2-5 and V is TRBV4-3, with D unresolved. Germline-derived CDR1 and CDR2 are LGHNA and YSLEER. This CDR3 is 13 amino acids long. V gave up 2 bases and J gave up 2 bases, with 6 bases separating them.

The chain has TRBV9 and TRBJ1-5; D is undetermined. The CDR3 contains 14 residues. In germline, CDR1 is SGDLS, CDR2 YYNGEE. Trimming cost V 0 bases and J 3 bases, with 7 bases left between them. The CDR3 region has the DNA TGTGCCAGCAGCGTAGACGGCGCCAATCAGCCCCAGCATTTT. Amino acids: CASSVDGANQPQHF.

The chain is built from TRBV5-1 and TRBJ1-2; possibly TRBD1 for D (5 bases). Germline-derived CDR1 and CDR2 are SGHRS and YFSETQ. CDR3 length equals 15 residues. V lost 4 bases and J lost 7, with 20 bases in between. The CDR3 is CASSPSGGKGAGYTF. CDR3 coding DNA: TGCGCCAGCAGCCCCTCGGGGGGGAAGGGAGCTGGCTACACCTTC.

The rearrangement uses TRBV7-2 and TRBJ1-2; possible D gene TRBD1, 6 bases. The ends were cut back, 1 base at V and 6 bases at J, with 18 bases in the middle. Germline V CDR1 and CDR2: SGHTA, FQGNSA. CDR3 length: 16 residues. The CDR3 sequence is CASSLVVGGRVNGYTF. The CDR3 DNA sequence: TGTGCCAGCAGCTTAGTAGTTGGGGGCCGGGTAAATGGCTACACCTTC.

CDR3 bases: TGTGCCAGCAGTTACTCAGCGGGGGGGCCCAACGAGCAGTACTTC. Protein product: CASSYSAGGPNEQYF. This rearrangement joins TRBV6-5 to TRBJ2-7; 10 bases fit TRBD2. Trimming took 0 bases from V and 5 from J; bases not matched to a gene: 4. Per germline, CDR1 MNHEY and CDR2 SVGAGI. The CDR3 extends over 15 amino acids.

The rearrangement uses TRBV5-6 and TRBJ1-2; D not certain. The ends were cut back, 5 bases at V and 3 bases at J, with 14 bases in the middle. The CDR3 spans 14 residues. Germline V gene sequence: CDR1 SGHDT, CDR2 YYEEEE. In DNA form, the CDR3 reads TGTGCCAGCAGTGAAGGACCGAATTACTATGGCTACACCTTC. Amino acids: CASSEGPNYYGYTF. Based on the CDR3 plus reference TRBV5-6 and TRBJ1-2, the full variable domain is DAGVTQSPTHLIKTRGQQVTLRCSPKSGHDTVSWYQQALGQGPQFIFQYYEEEERQRGNFPDRFSGHQFPNYSSELNVNALLLGDSALYLCASSEGPNYYGYTFGSGTRLTVV.

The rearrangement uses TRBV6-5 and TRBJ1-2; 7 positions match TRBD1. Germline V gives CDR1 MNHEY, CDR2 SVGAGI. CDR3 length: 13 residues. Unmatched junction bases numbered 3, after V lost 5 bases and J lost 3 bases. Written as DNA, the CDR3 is TGTGCCAGCAGTACCAGGGGGGACTATGGCTACACCTTC. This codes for CASSTRGDYGYTF.

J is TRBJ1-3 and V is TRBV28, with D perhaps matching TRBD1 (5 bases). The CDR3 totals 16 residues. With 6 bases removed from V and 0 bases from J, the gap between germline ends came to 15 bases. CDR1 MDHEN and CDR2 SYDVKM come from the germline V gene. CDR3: CASSDHQGISGNTIYF. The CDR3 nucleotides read TGTGCCAGCAGCGACCATCAGGGAATCTCTGGAAACACCATATATTTT.

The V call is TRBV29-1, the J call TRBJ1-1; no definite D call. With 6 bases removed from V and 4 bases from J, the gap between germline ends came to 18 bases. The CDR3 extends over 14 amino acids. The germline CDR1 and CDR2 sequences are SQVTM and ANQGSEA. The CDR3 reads CSVLPGIRITEAFF. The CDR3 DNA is TGCAGCGTCCTCCCCGGGATCAGAATCACTGAAGCTTTCTTT. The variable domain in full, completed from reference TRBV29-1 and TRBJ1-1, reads SAVISQKPSRDICQRGTSLTIQCQVDSQVTMMFWYRQQPGQSLTLIATANQGSEATYESGFVIDKFPISRPNLTFSTLTVSNMSPEDSSIYLCSVLPGIRITEAFFGQGTRLTVV.

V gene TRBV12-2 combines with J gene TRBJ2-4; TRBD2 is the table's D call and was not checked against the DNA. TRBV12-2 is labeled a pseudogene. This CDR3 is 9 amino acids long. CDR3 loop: CAAGAGWYF. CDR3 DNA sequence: TGTGCAGCGGGGGCAGGGTGGTACTTC.

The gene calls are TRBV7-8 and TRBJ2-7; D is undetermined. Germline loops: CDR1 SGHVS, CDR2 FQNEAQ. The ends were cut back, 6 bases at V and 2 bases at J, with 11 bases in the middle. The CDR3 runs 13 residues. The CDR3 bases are TGTGCCAGCAGTGGGCAAATTCCCTACGAGCAGTACTTC. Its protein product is CASSGQIPYEQYF.

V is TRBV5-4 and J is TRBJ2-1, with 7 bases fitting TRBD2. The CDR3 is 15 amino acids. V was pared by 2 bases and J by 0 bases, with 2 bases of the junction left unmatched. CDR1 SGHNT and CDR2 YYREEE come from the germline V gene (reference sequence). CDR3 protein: CASSFSGLSYNEQFF. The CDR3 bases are TGTGCCAGCAGCTTTAGCGGGCTCTCCTACAATGAGCAGTTCTTC.

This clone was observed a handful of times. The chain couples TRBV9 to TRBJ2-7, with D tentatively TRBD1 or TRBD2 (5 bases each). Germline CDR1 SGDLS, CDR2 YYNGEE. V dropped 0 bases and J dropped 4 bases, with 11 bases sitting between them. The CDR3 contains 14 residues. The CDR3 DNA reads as TGTGCCAGCAGCGTAGGACAGAGGACTTACGAGCAGTACTTC. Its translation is CASSVGQRTYEQYF. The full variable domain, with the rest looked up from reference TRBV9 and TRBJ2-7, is DSGVTQTPKHLITATGQRVTLRCSPRSGDLSVYWYQQSLDQGLQFLIQYYNGEERAKGNILERFSAQQFPDLHSELNLSSLELGDSALYFCASSVGQRTYEQYFGPGTRLTVT.

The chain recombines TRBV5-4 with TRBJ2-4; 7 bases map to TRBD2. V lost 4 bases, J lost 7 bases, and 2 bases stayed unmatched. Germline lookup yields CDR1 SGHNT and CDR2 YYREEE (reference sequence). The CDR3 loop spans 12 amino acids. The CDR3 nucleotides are TGTGCCAGCAGCCACGGGGGGAACATTCAGTACTTC. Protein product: CASSHGGNIQYF.

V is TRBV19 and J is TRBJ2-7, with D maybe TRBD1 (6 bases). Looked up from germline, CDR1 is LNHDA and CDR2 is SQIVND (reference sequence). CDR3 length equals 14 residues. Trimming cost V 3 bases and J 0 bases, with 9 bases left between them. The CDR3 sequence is CASSIRGRSYEQYF. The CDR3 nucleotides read TGTGCCAGTAGTATCAGGGGACGCTCCTACGAGCAGTACTTC.

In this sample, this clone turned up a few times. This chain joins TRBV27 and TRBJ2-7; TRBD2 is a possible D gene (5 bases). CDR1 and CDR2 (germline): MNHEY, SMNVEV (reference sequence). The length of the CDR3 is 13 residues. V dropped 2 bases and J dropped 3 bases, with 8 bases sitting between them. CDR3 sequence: CASSLGEGYEQYF. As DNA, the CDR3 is TGTGCCAGCAGTTTAGGTGAGGGCTACGAGCAGTACTTC.

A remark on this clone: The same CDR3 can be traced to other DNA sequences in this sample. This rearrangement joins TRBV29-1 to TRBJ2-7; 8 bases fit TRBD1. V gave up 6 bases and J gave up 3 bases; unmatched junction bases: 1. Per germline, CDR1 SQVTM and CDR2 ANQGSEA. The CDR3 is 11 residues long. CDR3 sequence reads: CSVDRGYEQYF. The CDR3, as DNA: TGCAGCGTCGACAGGGGCTACGAGCAGTACTTC.

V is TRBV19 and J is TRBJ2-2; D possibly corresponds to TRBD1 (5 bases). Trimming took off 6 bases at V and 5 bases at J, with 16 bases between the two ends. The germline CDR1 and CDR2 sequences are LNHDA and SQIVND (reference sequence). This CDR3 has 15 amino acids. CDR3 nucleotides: TGTGCCAGTAGCGTAGGGGTTCTATCTACCGGGGAGCTGTTTTTT. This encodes CASSVGVLSTGELFF.

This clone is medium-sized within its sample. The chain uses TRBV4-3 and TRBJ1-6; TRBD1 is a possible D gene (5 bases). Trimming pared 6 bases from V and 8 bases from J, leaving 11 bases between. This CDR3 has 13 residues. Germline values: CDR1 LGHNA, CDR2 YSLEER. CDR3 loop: CASRKGTDSPLHF. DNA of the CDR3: TGCGCCAGCAGAAAAGGGACCGATTCACCCCTCCACTTT.